Listed here are 13 T cell receptor beta chains from one sample, sequenced in a study of T cell repertoires in cytomegalovirus infection. MiXCR, run by TCRdb on the reads, gives a single entry per CDR3 protein. The repertoire holds roughly 500,000 distinct CDR3 sequences, with roughly 10% as singletons. The sequenced material came from PBMCs. These receptors were taken from a human donor in good health (CMV status not recorded). Some clones in this sample may be carry-over from other donors' samples.

This clonotype was counted ten times or more. The chain carries TRBV11-3 and TRBJ2-1, with 7 positions matching TRBD2. Germline-derived CDR1 and CDR2 are SGHNT and YENEEA. CDR3 length equals 14 residues. CDR3 sequence (DNA): TGTATACAAGACTCGGCTAGCGGATATAATGAGCAGTTCTTC. Translation: CIQDSASGYNEQFF.

A note on this clonotype: Being one base from a much bigger clone, this may be a read error. J is TRBJ2-2 and V is TRBV4-1, with no clear D. The germline V gene has CDR1 MGHRA and CDR2 YSYEKL. CDR3 length: 16 amino acids. This CDR3 reads CASSDTAFANTGELFF. Written as DNA, the CDR3 is TGTGCCAGCAGCGATACAGCCTTTGCGAACACCGGGGAGCTGTTTTTT.

The V gene is TRBV15, the J gene TRBJ1-4; the match to TRBD1 covers 7 bases. Germline assignment: CDR1 LNHNV and CDR2 YYDKDF (reference sequence). J gave up 14 bases and V 2 bases, and 8 bases lay outside the gene matches. The CDR3 contains 13 residues. The CDR3 loop is CATSRLWDSLLFF. The CDR3 DNA is TGTGCCACCAGCAGACTTTGGGACAGTCTCCTGTTTTTT.

This clonotype came up many times. J is TRBJ2-4 and V is TRBV6-6, with a possible D match to TRBD2 (5 bases). V lost 0 bases and J 3 bases, leaving 15 bases between the germline ends. CDR3 length equals 17 residues. In germline, CDR1 is MNHNY, CDR2 SVGAGI (reference sequence). CDR3 in amino acids: CASSYSRVLNGKNIQYF. The CDR3 DNA reads TGTGCCAGCAGTTACTCGAGGGTCCTTAACGGCAAAAACATTCAGTACTTC.

This clonotype was detected ten times or more. The chain recombines TRBV7-9 with TRBJ1-5; D gene unclear. Germline values: CDR1 SEHNR, CDR2 FQNEAQ (reference sequence). Trimming removed 5 bases from V and 5 bases from J, with 13 bases in between. There are 14 residues in the CDR3. CDR3 loop: CASSQDGGHQPQHF. The CDR3 bases are TGTGCCAGCAGCCAAGACGGTGGTCATCAGCCCCAGCATTTT. Complete variable domain (other parts from reference TRBV7-9 and TRBJ1-5): DTGVSQNPRHKITKRGQNVTFRCDPISEHNRLYWYRQTLGQGPEFLTYFQNEAQLEKSRLLSDRFSAERPKGSFSTLEIQRTEQGDSAMYLCASSQDGGHQPQHFGDGTRLSIL.

This clonotype has more than one count but fewer than ten. This chain uses TRBV15 with TRBJ1-2; the match to TRBD1 covers 12 bases. The V gene end was trimmed by 0 bases and the J gene end by 6 bases; junction bases not matched to a gene: 8. This CDR3 region has 17 residues. The germline V gene has CDR1 LNHNV and CDR2 YYDKDF (reference sequence). The CDR3 loop reads CATSRDGTGGFGHGYTF. The CDR3, as DNA: TGTGCCACCAGCAGAGATGGGACAGGGGGCTTTGGGCATGGCTACACCTTC. The whole variable domain, remainder taken from reference TRBV15 and TRBJ1-2, is DAMVIQNPRYQVTQFGKPVTLSCSQTLNHNVMYWYQQKSSQAPKLLFHYYDKDFNNEADTPDNFQSRRPNTSFCFLDIRSPGLGDTAMYLCATSRDGTGGFGHGYTFGSGTRLTVV.

The chain uses TRBV2 and TRBJ2-1; TRBD2 matches 14 bases. In germline, CDR1 is SNHLY, CDR2 FYNNEI. The V segment lost 3 bases and the J segment 4 bases; nucleotides outside the gene matches: 5. This CDR3 is 17 amino acids long. The CDR3 spells CASSDRLAGGRYNEQFF. The CDR3 nucleotides are TGTGCCAGCAGTGACCGACTAGCGGGGGGGAGGTACAATGAGCAGTTCTTC.

This clonotype was found a few times. The V and J genes are TRBV27 and TRBJ2-1; 7 bases match TRBD1. The CDR3 totals 14 residues. Losses at the gene ends were 5 bases for V and 8 bases for J; bases not matched to a gene: 9. In germline, CDR1 is MNHEY, CDR2 SMNVEV (reference sequence). This CDR3 reads CASSPTQGYDEQFF. CDR3 DNA: TGTGCCAGCAGTCCAACACAGGGGTACGATGAGCAGTTCTTC.

This clonotype was detected only a few times. The V call is TRBV10-3, the J call TRBJ2-5; D remains unclear. Trimming left V 4 bases short and J 0 bases short, with 6 bases between. The germline V gene has CDR1 ENHRY and CDR2 SYGVKD. This CDR3 is 13 amino acids long. The CDR3 bases are TGTGCCATCAGTGGGGCAGACCAAGAGACCCAGTACTTC. Residues: CAISGADQETQYF.

This clonotype appeared once. The chain links TRBV5-8 to TRBJ1-2, with unresolved D. This CDR3 is built from 12 residues. V lost 6 bases and J 2 bases, leaving 8 bases between the germline ends. Germline CDR1 reads SGHTS; CDR2 reads YDEGEE. CDR3 nucleotides: TGTGCCAGCAAGAGAAAGAACTATGGCTACACCTTC. It is translated as CASKRKNYGYTF.

This clonotype has a count of ten or more. V and J are TRBV6-4 and TRBJ2-3, with 14 nucleotides matching TRBD2. CDR3 length equals 17 residues. Germline V lookup: CDR1 MRHNA, CDR2 SNTAGT. V was pared by 7 bases and J by 5 bases, with 11 bases of the junction left unmatched. DNA of the CDR3: TGTGCCAGCACCCTGACTAGCGGGGGGGCCGTCGGAGATACGCAGTATTTT. Protein product: CASTLTSGGAVGDTQYF.

This clonotype has only a few counts. V usage is TRBV6-6 and J usage is TRBJ2-2; 9 positions match TRBD2. The germline CDR1 and CDR2 sequences are MNHNY and SVGAGI (reference sequence). With V trimmed by 6 bases and J by 1 base, 3 bases remained unmatched. The length of the CDR3 is 15 residues. For the CDR3, the DNA is TGTGCCAGCAGGGCTAGCGGGGTGAACACCGGGGAGCTGTTTTTT. It yields the protein CASRASGVNTGELFF.

Concerning this clonotype: The junction departs from germline at one end; a sequencing error may be responsible. The V gene is TRBV29-1, the J gene TRBJ1-2, with 9 bases matching TRBD1. This CDR3 has 13 residues. Germline assignment: CDR1 SQVTM and CDR2 ANQGSEA. CDR3 sequence reads: CSVLGQGDYAYTF. The CDR3 nucleotides read TGCAGCGTTTTGGGACAGGGTGACTATGCCTACACCTTC.